This TCR beta chain emerged from a study of blood T cell repertoires in COVID-19. Study-wide context: COVID-19 samples from acute and convalescent phases originated in the United States, Italy and Spain. The cDNA or gDNA used as material had been derived from T cells, B-cell-depleted T cells, or PBMCs.

Per the authors' pipeline: Amplification of reference gene primers provided the estimated nucleated cell counts. This table comes from immunoSEQ multiplex PCR, and its TCRdb copy is limited to in-frame clones, with some not included. Clonal size and the V and J genes are those of that table, whereas D and trimming came from the DNA. The data show 140,000 or so clones, over 75% seen once. Germline trimming cut 0 bases from V and 2 bases from J; bases unmatched to any gene: 10. This CDR3 contains 18 residues. Germline CDR1 SGHVS, CDR2 FQNEAQ. The receptor's source is a woman between 45 and 60 years old with acute or convalescent COVID-19. This rearrangement joins TRBV7-8 to TRBJ1-3; 7 bases line up with TRBD1. Sequencing was performed on peripheral blood. CDR3 sequence reads: CASSLAGGGSVTGNTIYF. The CDR3 DNA sequence: TGTGCCAGCAGCTTAGCAGGGGGCGGGTCGGTAACTGGAAACACCATATATTTT.